Presented here are 15 T cell receptor beta chains from one specimen sequenced in a study of cytomegalovirus exposure and HLA in healthy donors. Amplification used 60 Vbeta primers and 13 Jbeta primers. Sequenced by immunoSEQ multiplex PCR; TCRdb stores in-frame clones only, minus some. This table has over 200,000 clones, over 75% appearing once. The sequencing input was PBMCs. The receptors stem from a human donor in good health.

This sequence joins TRBV5-8 and TRBJ2-5; 12 nucleotides align to TRBD2. The CDR3 contains 15 residues. V gave up 4 bases and J gave up 2 bases; unmatched junction bases: 3. The germline V gene has CDR1 SGHTS and CDR2 YDEGEE. The CDR3: CASSPLAGGQETQYF. The DNA of the CDR3 is TGTGCCAGCAGCCCCCTAGCGGGAGGGCAAGAGACCCAGTACTTC.

This sequence joins TRBV20-1 and TRBJ2-7; D is possibly TRBD2 (6 bases). The CDR3 has 11 residues. V lost 7 bases and J lost 4, with 11 bases in between. CDR1 and CDR2 (germline): DFQATT, SNEGSKA (reference sequence). CDR3 residues: CSGAGAYEQYF. CDR3 nucleotide sequence: TGCAGTGGAGCGGGCGCGTACGAGCAGTACTTC.

There are a few counts of this clone. V gene TRBV27 combines with J gene TRBJ2-5; 10 bases are a match to TRBD1. V lost 5 bases to trimming and J lost 4 bases; unmatched junction nucleotides: 4. Germline V gene data show CDR1 as MNHEY and CDR2 as SMNVEV (reference sequence). This CDR3 region has 14 residues. DNA of the CDR3: TGTGCCAGCAGTCCTCGGACAGGGGGAGAGACCCAGTACTTC. This gives the protein CASSPRTGGETQYF.

The V and J genes are TRBV6-5 and TRBJ2-1; 9 bases are shared with TRBD1. The CDR3 has 15 amino acids. Germline CDR1 reads MNHEY; CDR2 reads SVGAGI. V was clipped by 4 bases and J by 5 bases; unmatched bases: 6. Written as DNA, the CDR3 is TGTGCCAGCAGTTGGACAGGGGACTTGGACAATGAGCAGTTCTTC. Amino acids: CASSWTGDLDNEQFF.

The CDR3 loop reads CASSDPGQGPETQYF. The CDR3 DNA reads as TGTGCCAGCAGTGATCCCGGACAGGGTCCAGAGACCCAGTACTTC. The chain combines TRBV25-1 with TRBJ2-5; TRBD1 matches at 8 bases. The CDR3 totals 15 residues. Germline V gene data show CDR1 as MGHDK and CDR2 as SYGVNS. J lost 4 bases, V lost 3 bases, and 7 bases had no gene match.

V is TRBV4-3 and J is TRBJ2-3, with 7 positions matching TRBD1. With V trimmed by 2 bases and J by 4 bases, 3 bases remained unmatched. This CDR3 contains 14 residues. CDR1 and CDR2 from the germline V gene are LGHNA and YSLEER. CDR3 loop: CASSQMGQPDTQYF. For the CDR3, the DNA is TGCGCCAGCAGCCAAATGGGACAGCCAGATACGCAGTATTTT.

V is TRBV7-2 and J is TRBJ2-7, with 13 bases fitting TRBD2. This CDR3 region has 18 residues. After removal of 3 bases from V and 2 bases from J, the junction contained 10 bases not matched to a gene. CDR1 SGHTA and CDR2 FQGNSA come from the germline V gene. The CDR3 bases are TGTGCCAGCAGCTTTTATTCCGGACTAGCGGGAGAAGCCTACGAGCAGTACTTC. Its translation: CASSFYSGLAGEAYEQYF.

The chain recombines TRBV7-9 with TRBJ2-5, with TRBD1 matching over 7 bases. The length of the CDR3 is 18 residues. Germline V gene data show CDR1 as SEHNR and CDR2 as FQNEAQ (reference sequence). V was clipped by 4 bases and J by 2 bases; unmatched bases: 16. CDR3 residues: CASSSGQSGPADQETQYF. The CDR3 DNA is TGTGCCAGCAGCTCGGGACAGTCGGGGCCAGCCGATCAAGAGACCCAGTACTTC.

The rearrangement uses TRBV19 and TRBJ1-1; 7 bases map to TRBD1. J gave up 1 base and V 6 bases, and 8 bases lay outside the gene matches. CDR1 and CDR2 from the germline V gene are LNHDA and SQIVND (reference sequence). The length of the CDR3 is 15 residues. CDR3 amino acids: CASRSQAGGNTEAFF. The CDR3 DNA is TGTGCCAGTAGATCCCAGGCAGGGGGGAACACTGAAGCTTTCTTT.

This rearrangement joins TRBV6-4 to TRBJ2-1, with 9 bases fitting TRBD2. The germline gives CDR1 MRHNA, CDR2 SNTAGT. The CDR3 has 16 amino acids. The J segment lost 4 bases and the V segment lost 10 bases, leaving 14 bases of the junction unmatched. CDR3 sequence (DNA): TGTGCCACTTGGAATGGGCGGGAGGGGAAATACAATGAGCAGTTCTTC. Translation gives CATWNGREGKYNEQFF.

V gene TRBV7-3 combines with J gene TRBJ2-6; 10 positions agree with TRBD1. This CDR3 has 18 residues. The germline V gene encodes CDR1 SGHTA and CDR2 FQGTGA. V was pared by 6 bases and J by 1 base, with 9 bases of the junction left unmatched. CDR3 in amino acids: CASSLEGTGASGANVLTF. CDR3 in DNA: TGTGCCAGCAGTTTAGAGGGGACAGGGGCTTCTGGGGCCAACGTCCTGACTTTC.

The chain couples TRBV19 to TRBJ2-7; tentatively, D is TRBD1 (5 bases). CDR1 and CDR2 (germline): LNHDA, SQIVND (reference sequence). The V and J ends lost 5 bases and 3 bases respectively, with 8 bases between them. This CDR3 region has 12 residues. This CDR3 reads CASSSGIYEQYF. CDR3 bases: TGTGCCAGTAGTTCAGGGATCTACGAGCAGTACTTC.

The chain has TRBV6-6 and TRBJ2-7; D may be TRBD1 (5 bases). Germline assignment: CDR1 MNHNY and CDR2 SVGAGI (reference sequence). This CDR3 region has 13 residues. V was trimmed by 5 bases and J by 3 bases, leaving 11 bases between them. The CDR3 DNA reads as TGTGCCAGCAGTCGCAACAGGTACTACGAGCAGTACTTC. It encodes CASSRNRYYEQYF.

This clone was seen only once. This chain joins TRBV19 and TRBJ1-2; D unresolved. Germline-derived CDR1 and CDR2 are LNHDA and SQIVND (reference sequence). V gave up 1 base and J gave up 4 bases, with 10 bases separating them. This CDR3 has 14 amino acids. The chain's CDR3 is CASSIVTASYGYTF. The DNA for the CDR3 is TGTGCCAGTAGTATAGTTACAGCTTCCTATGGCTACACCTTC. The whole variable domain, filled in from reference TRBV19 and TRBJ1-2, reads DGGITQSPKYLFRKEGQNVTLSCEQNLNHDAMYWYRQDPGQGLRLIYYSQIVNDFQKGDIAEGYSVSREKKESFPLTVTSAQKNPTAFYLCASSIVTASYGYTFGSGTRLTVV.

The chain combines TRBV27 with TRBJ1-1; 11 nucleotides align to TRBD1. The V gene's germline CDR1 is MNHEY and CDR2 SMNVEV (reference sequence). V gave up 5 bases and J gave up 5 bases; unmatched junction bases: 10. The CDR3 is 16 amino acids. CDR3: CASSTSGTGGNTEAFF. The CDR3 nucleotides are TGTGCCAGCAGTACCTCCGGGACAGGGGGGAATACTGAAGCTTTCTTT.